The entry that follows covers one TCR beta chain sequence. These data originate in a study of blood T cell repertoires in COVID-19. Study context: The United States, Italy and Spain were the sources of the acute and convalescent COVID-19 samples. PBMCs, B-cell-depleted T cells, or T cells provided the cDNA or gDNA that made up the material.

Libraries were prepared by immunoSEQ multiplex PCR; TCRdb keeps only in-frame clonotypes and omits some of them. The sample has tens of thousands of clones; 75% to 90% are singletons. V was pared by 4 bases and J by 6 bases, with 8 bases of the junction left unmatched. The germline CDR1 and CDR2 sequences are SGHRS and YFSETQ. The CDR3 has 15 residues. The specimen was peripheral blood. This chain connects TRBV5-1 to TRBJ2-3, with 10 bases aligning to TRBD2. This receptor was obtained from a man younger than 45 with acute or convalescent COVID-19. CDR3 sequence reads: CASSLGTSVYDTQYF. CDR3 sequence (DNA): TGCGCCAGCAGCCTCGGGACTAGCGTGTATGATACGCAGTATTTT.